These 31 T cell receptor beta chains share one sample of origin, sequenced in a study of shared clonotypes between healthy human individuals. The protocol was immunoSEQ multiplex PCR, while the TCRdb copy is restricted to in-frame clones and leaves out a portion. The profile covers about 520,000 clones, with approximately 82% appearing a single time and approximately 12% taken by the ten largest. The specimen was PBMCs. The receptor set was obtained from a woman in her forties in good health. Some clones in this sample may be carry-over from other donors' samples.

Remarks on this clone: The germline gene is not matched at one end of the junction; a read error may be the cause. The rearrangement joins TRBV28 to TRBJ1-3; no firm D call. The germline CDR1 and CDR2 sequences are MDHEN and SYDVKM. The CDR3 loop spans 14 amino acids. The CDR3 region has the DNA TGTGCCAGCAATCCACCAGGCCCTGGAAGCACCATATATTTT. It specifies CASNPPGPGSTIYF. Full variable domain (outside the CDR3, taken from reference TRBV28 and TRBJ1-3): DVKVTQSSRYLVKRTGEKVFLECVQDMDHENMFWYRQDPGLGLRLIYFSYDVKMKEKGDIPEGYSVSREKKERFSLILESASTNQTSMYLCASNPPGPGSTIYFGEGSWLTVV.

Details on this clone: At the DNA level, this CDR3 is encoded by other sequences in the same sample as well. The chain uses TRBV18 and TRBJ2-2, with D possibly TRBD1 on 5 matching bases. Germline CDR1 KGHSH, CDR2 LQKENI. The CDR3 sequence is 15 residues long. V was trimmed by 1 base and J by 4 bases, leaving 10 bases between them. CDR3 loop: CASSPRQGVTGELFF. The CDR3 DNA sequence: TGTGCCAGCTCACCACGGCAGGGCGTCACCGGGGAGCTGTTTTTT.

The V call is TRBV7-2, the J call TRBJ1-2, with 12 bases identical to TRBD1. Germline V gives CDR1 SGHTA, CDR2 FQGNSA. The CDR3 is 15 amino acids. Germline trimming cut 3 bases from V and 5 bases from J; bases unmatched to any gene: 4. DNA of the CDR3: TGTGCCAGCAGCTTCACGGGACAGGGGGCTTATGGCTACACCTTC. It yields the protein CASSFTGQGAYGYTF.

Concerning this clone itself: Given a much more abundant clone one base away, this may be a read error. Because the CDR3 is missing its conserved closing phenylalanine or tryptophan, this is likely a read error. This chain links TRBV7-3 with TRBJ2-7; 9 bases line up with TRBD1. CDR3 size: 14 residues. Trimming cost V 0 bases and J 7 bases; bases outside gene matches: 4. Germline CDR1 reads SGHTA; CDR2 reads FQGTGA. CDR3 in amino acids: CASSLTRGTGEQYL. In nucleotides, the CDR3 is TGTGCCAGCAGCTTAACTCGGGGGACAGGGGAGCAGTACCTC.

The chain employs TRBV28 and TRBJ2-1; 10 bases align to TRBD2. J gave up 5 bases and V 3 bases, and 10 bases lay outside the gene matches. Germline-derived CDR1 and CDR2 are MDHEN and SYDVKM. CDR3 size: 17 residues. The DNA for the CDR3 is TGTGCCAGCAGTTTGTCGCTAGCGGGAGCCTCGGACAATGAGCAGTTCTTC. Residues: CASSLSLAGASDNEQFF.

The rearrangement links TRBV27 to TRBJ1-2; D unresolved. The CDR3 spans 10 residues. V shed 4 bases and J shed 8 bases, with 5 bases lying between them. Germline V gene sequence: CDR1 MNHEY, CDR2 SMNVEV (reference sequence). CDR3 coding DNA: TGTGCCAGCAGTTCGATGGGCTACACCTTC. Translated, it gives CASSSMGYTF.

This clone came up a few times. This chain uses TRBV9 with TRBJ2-5; 8 bases agree with TRBD1. The CDR3 extends over 14 amino acids. Germline CDR1 reads SGDLS; CDR2 reads YYNGEE. The V gene end was trimmed by 4 bases and the J gene end by 5 bases; junction bases not matched to a gene: 7. The CDR3 DNA is TGTGCCAGCAGCCCCGGACAGGGTGGGGAGACCCAGTACTTC. Translating it yields CASSPGQGGETQYF.

The V call is TRBV28, the J call TRBJ2-1, with D perhaps matching TRBD1 or TRBD2 (5 bases each). CDR3 length: 15 residues. Per germline, CDR1 MDHEN and CDR2 SYDVKM. V was trimmed by 2 bases and J by 8 bases, leaving 16 bases between them. This CDR3 reads CASSLGAGGAYEQFF. The CDR3 nucleotides are TGTGCCAGCAGTTTAGGGGCAGGAGGTGCCTATGAGCAGTTCTTC. The full variable domain, with the rest looked up from reference TRBV28 and TRBJ2-1, is DVKVTQSSRYLVKRTGEKVFLECVQDMDHENMFWYRQDPGLGLRLIYFSYDVKMKEKGDIPEGYSVSREKKERFSLILESASTNQTSMYLCASSLGAGGAYEQFFGPGTRLTVL.

The CDR3 loop is CASSSGGLAGTDTQYF. CDR3 bases: TGTGCCAGCAGCTCCGGGGGACTAGCGGGCACAGATACGCAGTATTTT. The J gene is TRBJ2-3, the V gene TRBV7-3, with 11 nucleotides matching TRBD2. V lost 4 bases to trimming and J lost 1 base; unmatched junction nucleotides: 4. This CDR3 is built from 16 residues. Germline V gene sequence: CDR1 SGHTA, CDR2 FQGTGA.

This clone showed up many times. The rearrangement joins TRBV6-5 to TRBJ1-1, with a weak D call TRBD1 (5 bases). The germline gives CDR1 MNHEY, CDR2 SVGAGI. This CDR3 is built from 15 residues. V gave up 2 bases and J gave up 6 bases, with 16 bases separating them. The CDR3 is CASSYAGRGSSEAFF. The CDR3, as DNA: TGTGCCAGCAGTTACGCGGGACGGGGTTCATCTGAAGCTTTCTTT.

The chain has TRBV28 and TRBJ2-5, with 8 bases that match TRBD1. Gene TRBJ2-7 matches the end of the DNA better, so the J call may be wrong. Germline CDR1 and CDR2: MDHEN and SYDVKM. This CDR3 contains 14 residues. This CDR3 reads CASSRRRTGSEQYF. CDR3 coding DNA: TGTGCCAGCAGTCGCCGCAGGACAGGGAGCGAGCAGTACTTC.

V usage is TRBV5-1 and J usage is TRBJ2-5, with 9 bases aligning to TRBD2. The CDR3 runs to 15 residues. Trimming removed 4 bases from V and 1 base from J; junction bases left unmatched: 5. Germline V gives CDR1 SGHRS, CDR2 YFSETQ. CDR3 sequence (DNA): TGCGCCAGCAGCCTTCTGACTAGCGGCCAAGAGACCCAGTACTTC. Encoded protein: CASSLLTSGQETQYF.

A few counts support this clone. CDR3 residues: CAWSVGEPQHF. CDR3 DNA sequence: TGTGCCTGGAGTGTGGGGGAGCCCCAGCATTTT. The chain links TRBV30 to TRBJ1-5, with a possible D match to TRBD1 (5 bases). Germline CDR1 is GTSNPN and CDR2 is SVGIG (reference sequence). The CDR3 is 11 amino acids. V lost 0 bases and J 8 bases, leaving 5 bases between the germline ends.

In regard to this clone: With a much larger clone just one base away, this may be a read error. This is likely a read error, given that the CDR3 carries no conserved phenylalanine or tryptophan at its end. The chain joins TRBV30 to TRBJ2-2, with 11 bases that match TRBD1. Losses at the gene ends were 3 bases for V and 3 bases for J; bases not matched to a gene: 3. The CDR3 has 15 residues. Germline V lookup: CDR1 GTSNPN, CDR2 SVGIG (reference sequence). DNA for the CDR3: TGTGCCTGGAGGGACAGGGGGCGCGACACCGGGGAGCTGTTTTCT. Its protein product is CAWRDRGRDTGELFS.

The rearrangement links TRBV7-9 to TRBJ2-1; 7 bases align to TRBD1. Germline V CDR1 and CDR2: SEHNR, FQNEAQ (reference sequence). V lost 5 bases to trimming and J lost 5 bases; unmatched junction nucleotides: 12. CDR3 length: 16 amino acids. The CDR3 protein is CASSHGVRGRDNEQFF. The DNA for the CDR3 is TGTGCCAGCAGCCACGGAGTGAGGGGGCGCGACAATGAGCAGTTCTTC.

The chain employs TRBV18 and TRBJ1-5; D is uncertain. Germline V CDR1 and CDR2: KGHSH, LQKENI. The CDR3 is 14 residues long. V lost 6 bases to trimming and J lost 12 bases, with 21 bases between them. This CDR3 is CASSPGPPVGIQHF. In DNA form, the CDR3 reads TGTGCCAGCTCCCCGGGTCCCCCCGTCGGGATCCAGCATTTT.

This chain connects TRBV5-1 to TRBJ2-5; D uncertain. This CDR3 comprises 15 residues. Trimming stripped 0 bases from V and 4 bases from J, with 13 bases between. In germline, CDR1 is SGHRS, CDR2 YFSETQ. This CDR3 is CASSLDMPSGETQYF. In nucleotides, the CDR3 is TGCGCCAGCAGCTTGGACATGCCGTCGGGAGAGACCCAGTACTTC.

This clone was observed a single time. V usage is TRBV4-2 and J usage is TRBJ2-7; D tentatively fits TRBD1 or TRBD2 (6 bases each). The CDR3 loop spans 15 amino acids. Per the germline V gene, CDR1 is LGHNA and CDR2 is YNFKEQ. The V end was cut by 0 bases, the J end by 2 bases, with 11 bases between. CDR3 residues: CASSQERRGTYEQYF. DNA of the CDR3: TGTGCCAGCAGCCAAGAGAGGAGGGGGACCTACGAGCAGTACTTC.

The chain combines TRBV6-4 with TRBJ1-5; maybe TRBD1 (5 bases). This CDR3 has 13 amino acids. Between the trimmed V and J ends, which lost 4 bases and 4 bases, there was a span of 8 bases. Germline V lookup: CDR1 MRHNA, CDR2 SNTAGT. This chain's CDR3 is CASSVEGNQPQHF. The CDR3 nucleotides read TGTGCCAGCAGTGTTGAGGGGAATCAGCCCCAGCATTTT.

The rearrangement uses TRBV6-5 and TRBJ2-2; D unclear. Trimming removed 5 bases at V and 7 bases at J, with 17 bases between. Germline V gives CDR1 MNHEY, CDR2 SVGAGI. There are 15 residues in the CDR3. The CDR3 sequence is CASSPFNGAGGELFF. CDR3 DNA sequence: TGTGCCAGCAGTCCCTTTAACGGCGCCGGCGGGGAGCTGTTTTTT.

The chain carries TRBV15 and TRBJ2-1; 10 positions agree with TRBD2. The germline gives CDR1 LNHNV, CDR2 YYDKDF (reference sequence). The ends lost 0 bases at V and 5 bases at J; junction bases unmatched: 4. The CDR3 covers 16 residues. The DNA of the CDR3 is TGTGCCACCAGCAGAGATTTGGGACTAGCGAACAATGAGCAGTTCTTC. Amino acids: CATSRDLGLANNEQFF.

This clone was recorded a few times. The chain has TRBV4-1 and TRBJ2-1, with TRBD1 matching 11 bases. This CDR3 is built from 18 residues. V dropped 3 bases and J dropped 6; count of bases not matched to a gene: 13. Per germline, CDR1 MGHRA and CDR2 YSYEKL. The CDR3 protein is CASSQLQVRDRGINEQFF. CDR3 nucleotide sequence: TGCGCCAGCAGCCAGCTCCAAGTCCGGGACAGGGGGATCAATGAGCAGTTCTTC.

The chain has TRBV28 and TRBJ2-7; D is undetermined. V shed 4 bases and J shed 3 bases, with 13 bases lying between them. Germline V lookup: CDR1 MDHEN, CDR2 SYDVKM. This CDR3 comprises 14 residues. In DNA form, the CDR3 reads TGTGCCAGCAGTTCTAACAGAATAAACTACGAGCAGTACTTC. Translating it yields CASSSNRINYEQYF.

The V and J genes are TRBV30 and TRBJ2-2; 8 bases align to TRBD1. Germline CDR1 reads GTSNPN; CDR2 reads SVGIG (reference sequence). The CDR3 runs 15 residues. With 2 bases clipped from V and 4 bases from J, the junction kept 6 bases outside the gene matches. CDR3 protein: CAWSRGQAGTGELFF. As DNA, the CDR3 is TGTGCCTGGAGTAGGGGACAGGCGGGCACCGGGGAGCTGTTTTTT.

This chain joins TRBV19 and TRBJ2-3, with 12 bases identical to TRBD2. Looked up from germline, CDR1 is LNHDA and CDR2 is SQIVND (reference sequence). This CDR3 region has 16 residues. Trimming at V came to 6 bases and at J to 6 bases, leaving 10 bases not matched to a gene. The CDR3 spells CASRPSLAGGLDTQYF. The CDR3 bases are TGTGCCAGTAGACCTAGTCTAGCGGGAGGGCTGGATACGCAGTATTTT.

In its sample, this clone was seen a few times. The genes are TRBV7-9 and TRBJ2-1; D remains unclear. The V gene's germline CDR1 is SEHNR and CDR2 FQNEAQ (reference sequence). The CDR3 is 14 amino acids. Trimming cost V 2 bases and J 6 bases, with 11 bases left between them. CDR3 bases: TGTGCCAGCAGCTTATCAGCACCCCCCAATGAGCAGTTCTTC. Translated: CASSLSAPPNEQFF.

Details on this clone: A far larger clone is one nucleotide away, so this likely arose from a read error. Because the CDR3 is missing its conserved closing phenylalanine or tryptophan, this is likely a read error. The chain combines TRBV5-1 with TRBJ2-7; possibly TRBD1 for D (6 bases). The CDR3 totals 13 residues. The germline V gene encodes CDR1 SGHRS and CDR2 YFSETQ. Trimming removed 3 bases at V and 3 bases at J, with 10 bases between. The CDR3 loop is CASSSDSHYEQYS. The CDR3 coding sequence is TGCGCCAGCAGCTCGGACAGTCACTACGAGCAGTACTCC.

The chain is built from TRBV19 and TRBJ2-7; 8 bases map to TRBD1. The CDR3 is 18 residues long. The germline CDR1 and CDR2 sequences are LNHDA and SQIVND (reference sequence). The V and J ends lost 6 bases and 2 bases, in that order; junction bases with no gene match: 18. CDR3 in amino acids: CASSTRGQGAFPTYEQYF. The CDR3, as DNA: TGTGCCAGTAGCACCCGAGGGCAGGGGGCTTTCCCGACCTACGAGCAGTACTTC.

The CDR3 DNA reads TGCAGCGTTGAAGACGGACTAGCGGGAGTGGGGGGGACCCAGTACTTC. This sequence encodes CSVEDGLAGVGGTQYF. The V call is TRBV29-1, the J call TRBJ2-5; 13 positions match TRBD2. Germline V gene lookup returns CDR1 SQVTM and CDR2 ANQGSEA. The CDR3 extends over 16 amino acids. The J segment lost 7 bases and the V segment lost 0 bases, leaving 8 bases of the junction unmatched.

This chain joins TRBV30 and TRBJ1-1; 7 positions match TRBD1. This CDR3 has 13 residues. The germline V gene has CDR1 GTSNPN and CDR2 SVGIG (reference sequence). Unmatched junction bases numbered 3, after V lost 5 bases and J lost 0 bases. The CDR3 DNA reads TGTGCCTGGGGGGACAGTCTGAACACTGAAGCTTTCTTT. Its protein is CAWGDSLNTEAFF. The entire variable domain, with the rest obtained from reference TRBV30 and TRBJ1-1, is as follows: SQTIHQWPATLVQPVGSPLSLECTVEGTSNPNLYWYRQAAGRGLQLLFYSVGIGQISSEVPQNLSASRPQDRQFILSSKKLLLSDSGFYLCAWGDSLNTEAFFGQGTRLTVV.

V is TRBV28 and J is TRBJ1-2, with TRBD1 as a possible D gene (6 bases). Germline V gene sequence: CDR1 MDHEN, CDR2 SYDVKM. The CDR3 has 15 amino acids. Trimming stripped 6 bases from V and 4 bases from J, with 18 bases between. The CDR3 DNA sequence: TGTGCCAGCAGCGCCGGTACGGGGGCGACCTATGGCTACACCTTC. Amino acids: CASSAGTGATYGYTF.